This TCR beta chain was recorded in a study of T cells after yellow fever vaccination. About the study: Fractions containing few cells were prepared with SMART-Seq v4 Ultra Low Input. Broader study findings: A weaker but faster secondary response was observed, peaking on day 5 versus 15.

This clonotype came up a few times. As yet, its antigen is unknown. 5'RACE template switching produced TCR cDNA carrying a universal primer site and UMIs. TCRdb itself ran the 5' RACE reads through MiXCR, one entry per CDR3 protein. The sample contains 400,000 or so distinct CDR3 sequences, approximately 6% of which appear only once. The V and J ends lost 5 bases and 0 bases respectively, with 14 bases between them. The length of the CDR3 is 16 residues. The germline V gene has CDR1 MDHEN and CDR2 SYDVKM. The sequence came from a man aged 25 to 40 who received the YFV17D yellow fever vaccine. The material was PBMCs, obtained 5 days after the yellow fever booster vaccination. The rearrangement uses TRBV28 and TRBJ1-3; D not resolved. For the CDR3, the DNA is TGTGCCAGCAGTCATGCAATTGGGCGCTCTGGAAACACCATATATTTT. This encodes CASSHAIGRSGNTIYF.